Listed below are T cell receptor beta chains from one sample, sequenced in a study of blood T cell repertoires in COVID-19. Generated by immunoSEQ multiplex PCR, the TCRdb table keeps only in-frame clones and is missing some. The sample shows roughly 190,000 clones, around 83% of them seen only once. The sample comprised peripheral blood. These receptors originate from a woman of 80 years or more in a cohort sampled during active or convalescent COVID-19. The CDR3 runs from the conserved cysteine through the conserved F or W.

v_gene,len,CDR3aa
TRBV6-5,13,CASTDSQTGELFF
TRBV28,14,CASSKDRGVQPQHF
TRBV6-5,15,CASGDRSNSNQPQHF
TRBV6-5,14,CASSPATGYSPLHF
TRBV19,17,CASMPGQAYYSNQPQHF
TRBV6-5,14,CASSPGQALNEQFF
TRBV10-2,14,CASSRGLQGETQYF
TRBV27,15,CASVRTVRPSVGYTF
TRBV11-3,15,CASSPPWDFSGEQFF
TRBV4-1,18,CASSQEPRPPSYNSPLHF
TRBV20-1,15,CSASSSLQGNSPLHF
TRBV27,15,CATHQRGQRNYGYTF
TRBV28,13,CASSLNYLGTIYF
TRBV7-9,11,CLTGPNYGYTF
TRBV12-2,13,CASRLDCRGGAFF
TRBV7-9,14,CASSFLVLTDTQYF
TRBV6-6,21,CASSPLTTSGGTRRSYNEQFF